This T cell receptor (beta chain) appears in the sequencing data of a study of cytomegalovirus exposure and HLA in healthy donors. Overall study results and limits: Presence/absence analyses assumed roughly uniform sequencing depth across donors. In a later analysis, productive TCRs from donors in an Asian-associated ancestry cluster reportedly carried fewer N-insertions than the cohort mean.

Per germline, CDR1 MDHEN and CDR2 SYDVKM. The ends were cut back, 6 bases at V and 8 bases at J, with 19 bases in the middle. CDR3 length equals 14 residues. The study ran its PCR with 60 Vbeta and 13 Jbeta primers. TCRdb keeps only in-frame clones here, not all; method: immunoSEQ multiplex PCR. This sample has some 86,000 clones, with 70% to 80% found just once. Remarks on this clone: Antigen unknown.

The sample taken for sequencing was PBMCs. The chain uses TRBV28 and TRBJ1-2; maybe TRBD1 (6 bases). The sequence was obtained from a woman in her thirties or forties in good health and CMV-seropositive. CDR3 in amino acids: CASRLGTSLGGYTF. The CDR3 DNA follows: TGTGCCAGCAGGCTGGGGACAAGCCTAGGAGGCTACACCTTC.